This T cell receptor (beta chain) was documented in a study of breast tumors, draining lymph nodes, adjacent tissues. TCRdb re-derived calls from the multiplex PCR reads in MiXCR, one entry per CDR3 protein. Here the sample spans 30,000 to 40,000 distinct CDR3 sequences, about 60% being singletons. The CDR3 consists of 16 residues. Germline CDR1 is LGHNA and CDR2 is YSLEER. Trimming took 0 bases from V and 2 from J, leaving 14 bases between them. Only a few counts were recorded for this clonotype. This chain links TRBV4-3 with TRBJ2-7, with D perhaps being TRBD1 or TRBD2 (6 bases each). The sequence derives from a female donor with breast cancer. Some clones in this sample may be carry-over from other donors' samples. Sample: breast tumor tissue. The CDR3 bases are TGCGCCAGCAGCCAAGAGAGCCAGGGGAGGACCTACGAGCAGTACTTC. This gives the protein CASSQESQGRTYEQYF.